The 29 T cell receptor beta chains below all came from one sample that was sequenced in a study of blood T cell repertoires in COVID-19 (dated by TCRdb to 2020 to 2021). Library method: the immunoSEQ multiplex PCR assay. This immuneACCESS table, as held by TCRdb, lists in-frame sequences with V and J called but not all clones. Of the missing ones, under half trace to an unresolved V gene in checked studies; the others have no known cause. The sample includes fewer than 180,000 clones, with approximately 90% observed a single time. The ten largest clones capture about 4% of the sample. The sample taken for sequencing was peripheral blood. These receptors were collected from a woman in her sixties with active or convalescent COVID-19.

This chain links TRBV5-4 with TRBJ2-1; D not certain. Germline V gives CDR1 SGHNT, CDR2 YYREEE (reference sequence). This CDR3 has 15 residues. Trimming cost V 2 bases and J 5 bases, with 14 bases left between them. The CDR3, as DNA: TGTGCCAGCAGCTTAATAGCTTCAAACCACAATGAGCAGTTCTTC. Its protein is CASSLIASNHNEQFF.

The V gene is TRBV12-5, the J gene TRBJ2-7, with 7 bases lining up with TRBD1. Trimming removed 4 bases from V and 4 bases from J; junction bases left unmatched: 7. The V gene's germline CDR1 is LGHNT and CDR2 FRNRAP. The CDR3 runs to 14 residues. CDR3 coding DNA: TGTGCTAGTGGTTCCAGGGGGTTGGGATACGAGCAGTACTTC. This codes for CASGSRGLGYEQYF.

The chain uses TRBV2 and TRBJ1-1; 8 bases are shared with TRBD1. Germline V gene data show CDR1 as SNHLY and CDR2 as FYNNEI. The CDR3 sequence is 14 residues long. Germline trimming cut 7 bases from V and 4 bases from J; bases unmatched to any gene: 8. This chain's CDR3 is CASTEQGVGTEAFF. The CDR3, as DNA: TGTGCCAGCACCGAACAGGGGGTAGGCACTGAAGCTTTCTTT. Combining the CDR3 with reference TRBV2 and TRBJ1-1 gives the whole variable domain EPEVTQTPSHQVTQMGQEVILRCVPISNHLYFYWYRQILGQKVEFLVSFYNNEISEKSEIFDDQFSVERPDGSNFTLKIRSTKLEDSAMYFCASTEQGVGTEAFFGQGTRLTVV.

The chain is built from TRBV27 and TRBJ2-7; D is possibly TRBD1 (6 bases). Trimming shortened V by 5 bases and J by 6 bases, and 17 bases separated the two germline ends. This CDR3 comprises 14 residues. Looked up from germline, CDR1 is MNHEY and CDR2 is SMNVEV (reference sequence). CDR3 nucleotide sequence: TGTGCCAGCAGTACGGACAGAAGGGGTGGCGAGCAGTACTTC. It encodes CASSTDRRGGEQYF.

This chain links TRBV19 with TRBJ1-1; TRBD1 agrees at 9 bases. Germline V CDR1 and CDR2: LNHDA, SQIVND (reference sequence). The CDR3 spans 14 residues. Trimming cost V 5 bases and J 3 bases; bases outside gene matches: 4. CDR3 in DNA: TGTGCCAGTAGTCGACAGGGGGGTGACACTGAAGCTTTCTTT. It codes for CASSRQGGDTEAFF.

The chain carries TRBV2 and TRBJ1-1; D ambiguous. The germline gives CDR1 SNHLY, CDR2 FYNNEI. V gave up 10 bases and J gave up 1 base, with 13 bases separating them. CDR3 length: 13 residues. The DNA for the CDR3 is TGTGCCACCCACTTGAGGAGGAACACTGAAGCTTTCTTT. This sequence encodes CATHLRRNTEAFF. Filled out from reference TRBV2 and TRBJ1-1, the complete variable domain reads EPEVTQTPSHQVTQMGQEVILRCVPISNHLYFYWYRQILGQKVEFLVSFYNNEISEKSEIFDDQFSVERPDGSNFTLKIRSTKLEDSAMYFCATHLRRNTEAFFGQGTRLTVV.

CDR3 DNA sequence: TGTGCCAGCAGCCAATGGGGGGGCCAAGAGACCCAGTACTTC. As protein: CASSQWGGQETQYF. This rearrangement joins TRBV14 to TRBJ2-5; 7 positions agree with TRBD2. Germline CDR1 is SGHDN and CDR2 is FVKESK. The V and J ends lost 2 bases and 1 base, in that order; junction bases with no gene match: 1. The CDR3 spans 14 residues.

The chain links TRBV5-1 to TRBJ2-5, with TRBD2 as a possible D gene (6 bases). This CDR3 spans 14 amino acids. The germline V gene encodes CDR1 SGHRS and CDR2 YFSETQ. With 0 bases removed from V and 3 bases from J, the gap between germline ends came to 9 bases. CDR3 coding DNA: TGCGCCAGCAGCTTGGCTTTAGCGGAAGAGACCCAGTACTTC. This gives the protein CASSLALAEETQYF.

The gene calls are TRBV18 and TRBJ1-2; the match to TRBD1 covers 7 bases. Germline V gives CDR1 KGHSH, CDR2 LQKENI. V lost 7 bases, J lost 6 bases, and 8 bases stayed unmatched. CDR3 size: 13 residues. CDR3 DNA: TGTGCCAGCTATGGTCGACAGGGTCATGGCTACACCTTC. Protein product: CASYGRQGHGYTF.

The chain joins TRBV29-1 to TRBJ1-1; D is unresolved. With 5 bases removed from V and 1 base from J, the gap between germline ends came to 8 bases. The CDR3 consists of 12 residues. The germline V gene encodes CDR1 SQVTM and CDR2 ANQGSEA. The CDR3 protein is CSVREGNTEAFF. The CDR3 DNA reads TGCAGCGTTAGAGAGGGGAACACTGAAGCTTTCTTT.

V usage is TRBV9 and J usage is TRBJ2-1; the match to TRBD2 covers 10 bases. The CDR3 runs 15 residues. Per germline, CDR1 SGDLS and CDR2 YYNGEE. Losses at the gene ends were 3 bases for V and 10 bases for J; bases not matched to a gene: 10. CDR3 bases: TGTGCCAGCAGCGCCCAAGCGGGGGGGCTTGGAGAGCAGTTCTTC. This translates into CASSAQAGGLGEQFF.

This sequence joins TRBV6-5 and TRBJ1-1; D unresolved. The CDR3 runs to 15 residues. The germline V gene has CDR1 MNHEY and CDR2 SVGAGI. Deletions cut 6 bases from V and 2 bases from J, with 16 bases between. The CDR3 region has the DNA TGTGCCAGCAGACTTAGAGAGGGCAGAAACACTGAAGCTTTCTTT. Amino acids: CASRLREGRNTEAFF.

The J gene is TRBJ1-2, the V gene TRBV19; 8 bases match TRBD1. J was trimmed by 2 bases and V by 8 bases; bases with no gene match: 4. The V gene's germline CDR1 is LNHDA and CDR2 SQIVND (reference sequence). The CDR3 covers 13 residues. The CDR3 sequence: CASQRTGNYGYTF. CDR3 DNA: TGTGCCAGTCAGAGGACAGGGAACTATGGCTACACCTTC. The variable domain in full, completed from reference TRBV19 and TRBJ1-2, reads DGGITQSPKYLFRKEGQNVTLSCEQNLNHDAMYWYRQDPGQGLRLIYYSQIVNDFQKGDIAEGYSVSREKKESFPLTVTSAQKNPTAFYLCASQRTGNYGYTFGSGTRLTVV.

The chain joins TRBV7-2 to TRBJ1-1; 9 bases align to TRBD1. The V and J ends lost 2 bases and 4 bases, in that order; junction bases with no gene match: 8. The germline V gene has CDR1 SGHTA and CDR2 FQGNSA. The CDR3 contains 16 residues. The CDR3 DNA is TGTGCCAGCAGCTTACCCCTGACAGGGGGTAGCACTGAAGCTTTCTTT. The encoded protein is CASSLPLTGGSTEAFF.

This sequence joins TRBV18 and TRBJ1-3; 7 positions agree with TRBD1. The germline CDR1 and CDR2 sequences are KGHSH and LQKENI. This CDR3 spans 18 amino acids. The J segment lost 0 bases and the V segment lost 4 bases, leaving 12 bases of the junction unmatched. CDR3 nucleotides: TGTGCCAGCTCACTTCAGGGGGACCGGGGCAACTCTGGAAACACCATATATTTT. Amino acid sequence: CASSLQGDRGNSGNTIYF.

The J gene is TRBJ2-5, the V gene TRBV25-1; D is uncertain. V was clipped by 6 bases and J by 5 bases, with 16 bases between them. Looked up from germline, CDR1 is MGHDK and CDR2 is SYGVNS. CDR3 length: 14 residues. CDR3 protein: CASSYSGVWETQYF. The CDR3 DNA follows: TGTGCCAGCAGCTACTCGGGTGTCTGGGAGACCCAGTACTTC.

The rearrangement links TRBV5-6 to TRBJ1-2; 7 bases fit TRBD1. Germline assignment: CDR1 SGHDT and CDR2 YYEEEE. This CDR3 is 15 amino acids long. J gave up 4 bases and V 5 bases, and 11 bases lay outside the gene matches. DNA of the CDR3: TGTGCCAGCAGATTTACTTCGACAGGGATCTATGGCTACACCTTC. Its protein product is CASRFTSTGIYGYTF. Variable domain in full (rest from reference TRBV5-6 and TRBJ1-2): DAGVTQSPTHLIKTRGQQVTLRCSPKSGHDTVSWYQQALGQGPQFIFQYYEEEERQRGNFPDRFSGHQFPNYSSELNVNALLLGDSALYLCASRFTSTGIYGYTFGSGTRLTVV.

This clone turned up a few times. The chain links TRBV11-2 to TRBJ1-2; 7 nucleotides align to TRBD1. With V trimmed by 5 bases and J by 5 bases, 11 bases remained unmatched. The CDR3 is 15 amino acids. Germline CDR1 SGHAT, CDR2 FQNNGV. The DNA for the CDR3 is TGTGCCAGCAGCGTTGGGCAGGGGGGCCTTTATGGCTACACCTTC. As protein: CASSVGQGGLYGYTF. The full variable domain, in which reference TRBV11-2 and TRBJ1-2 provide the parts outside the CDR3, is EAGVAQSPRYKIIEKRQSVAFWCNPISGHATLYWYQQILGQGPKLLIQFQNNGVVDDSQLPKDRFSAERLKGVDSTLKIQPAKLEDSAVYLCASSVGQGGLYGYTFGSGTRLTVV.

The genes are TRBV9 and TRBJ2-2, with D possibly TRBD1 on 5 matching bases. The CDR3 sequence is 15 residues long. Germline-derived CDR1 and CDR2 are SGDLS and YYNGEE. Trimming took off 4 bases at V and 1 base at J, with 11 bases between the two ends. The CDR3 sequence: CASSFLGQNTGELFF. CDR3 bases: TGTGCCAGCAGCTTTCTAGGACAGAACACCGGGGAGCTGTTTTTT.

This sequence joins TRBV5-5 and TRBJ1-2; 8 nucleotides line up with TRBD1. V shed 4 bases and J 4 bases; nucleotides not matched to a gene: 3. CDR3 length: 13 amino acids. Looked up from germline, CDR1 is SGHKS and CDR2 is YYEKEE (reference sequence). The CDR3 DNA reads as TGTGCCAGCAGCCCTGACAGGGGCTATGGCTACACCTTC. Translation gives CASSPDRGYGYTF.

The genes are TRBV2 and TRBJ2-2, with a weak D call TRBD1 (6 bases). The CDR3 has 14 amino acids. Germline CDR1 and CDR2: SNHLY and FYNNEI. V was cut by 6 bases and J by 8 bases, with 16 bases left in between. This CDR3 is CASRGAVSKGELFF. In DNA form, the CDR3 reads TGTGCCAGCAGGGGGGCCGTAAGCAAGGGGGAGCTGTTTTTT.

This chain links TRBV27 with TRBJ1-2; D might be TRBD1 (5 bases). This CDR3 is built from 14 residues. Germline-derived CDR1 and CDR2 are MNHEY and SMNVEV (reference sequence). The germline V and J ends were trimmed by 4 bases and 8 bases, with 17 bases remaining between them. This CDR3 is CASSSSDRSGGYTF. The CDR3 DNA reads as TGTGCCAGCAGTTCTAGTGACAGATCCGGGGGCTACACCTTC.

This clone showed up just once. The chain carries TRBV2 and TRBJ2-5; 12 positions match TRBD1. The junction had 7 bases not matched to a gene; V was cut back by 6 bases and J by 5 bases. The CDR3 totals 15 residues. The germline V gene encodes CDR1 SNHLY and CDR2 FYNNEI. In DNA form, the CDR3 reads TGTGCCAGCAGGCCCGGGACAGGGGGCCGGGAGACCCAGTACTTC. This codes for CASRPGTGGRETQYF.

This clone has a handful of counts. This sequence joins TRBV7-9 and TRBJ1-2, with a tentative D call TRBD1 (6 bases). Looked up from germline, CDR1 is SEHNR and CDR2 is FQNEAQ (reference sequence). The V end was cut by 5 bases, the J end by 6 bases, with 16 bases between. CDR3 size: 14 residues. CDR3 protein: CASSPRNKGDGYTF. The CDR3, as DNA: TGTGCCAGCAGCCCCCGGAACAAGGGGGATGGCTACACCTTC.

This chain connects TRBV11-3 to TRBJ2-5; a weak D match, TRBD2 (6 bases). V lost 0 bases to trimming and J lost 1 base, with 9 bases between them. The CDR3 runs to 15 residues. From germline, CDR1 is SGHNT and CDR2 YENEEA. CDR3 DNA: TGTGCCAGCAGCTTAGATGGGGGGATCCAAGAGACCCAGTACTTC. Its protein is CASSLDGGIQETQYF.

The chain has TRBV4-1 and TRBJ2-4, with D perhaps matching TRBD2 (5 bases). Germline V gene sequence: CDR1 MGHRA, CDR2 YSYEKL. The V gene lost 0 bases and the J gene lost 2 bases, with 11 bases spanning the gap. This CDR3 spans 16 amino acids. The CDR3 DNA sequence: TGCGCCAGCAGCCAAGAACGGCCGGGGTCCAAAAACATTCAGTACTTC. Translation: CASSQERPGSKNIQYF.

This clone was observed a handful of times. The CDR3 nucleotides are TGTGCCAGCAGCTTAACTCAGGATTCACCCCTCCACTTT. It specifies CASSLTQDSPLHF. The chain joins TRBV7-3 to TRBJ1-6; D ambiguous. This CDR3 comprises 13 residues. Germline V gene data show CDR1 as SGHTA and CDR2 as FQGTGA. V was shortened by 0 bases and J by 8 bases, with 5 bases between the two germline ends.

V gene TRBV12-5 combines with J gene TRBJ1-2; D not certain. Germline-derived CDR1 and CDR2 are LGHNT and FRNRAP. This CDR3 is built from 11 residues. V was cut by 8 bases and J by 2 bases, with 6 bases left in between. CDR3 sequence (DNA): TGTGCTAGTTCAGGCAACTATGGCTACACCTTC. This sequence encodes CASSGNYGYTF.

The J gene is TRBJ2-7, the V gene TRBV19; D remains ambiguous. The V end was cut by 6 bases, the J end by 3 bases, with 9 bases between. The CDR3 totals 12 residues. Germline assignment: CDR1 LNHDA and CDR2 SQIVND (reference sequence). In DNA form, the CDR3 reads TGTGCCAGTAGCACACAGAGCTACGAGCAGTACTTC. Encoded protein: CASSTQSYEQYF.